The 2 T cell receptor beta chains below come from one sample, sequenced in a study of T-cell reconstitution after alpha-beta-depleted transplantation in children. As it was prepared, the TCRbeta library received unique molecular identifiers. MiXCR, run by TCRdb on the PCR reads, gives a single entry per CDR3 protein. The sample carries hundreds of thousands of distinct CDR3 sequences, around 13% recorded once. This material consisted of PBMCs, mostly from graft donor cells, taken 360 days after TCRalphabeta/CD19-depleted stem cell transplant. The source is a male patient younger than 18 who had a stem cell transplant for acute myeloid leukemia, so the T cells may come from the graft donor.

V gene TRBV12-3 or TRBV12-4 combines with J gene TRBJ2-7, with D perhaps TRBD1 (8 bases). Trimming shortened V by 8 bases and J by 0 bases, and 20 bases separated the two germline ends. The CDR3 has 16 residues. CDR3 nucleotide sequence: TGTGCCAGCCACAGGGGGGCGGGAGTCAGCTCCTACGAGCAGTACTTC. It is translated as CASHRGAGVSSYEQYF.

This clonotype was found many times. This chain joins TRBV7-6 and TRBJ2-2, with TRBD2 matching 10 bases. From germline, CDR1 is SGHVS and CDR2 FNYEAQ. V was pared by 5 bases and J by 5 bases, with 8 bases of the junction left unmatched. The CDR3 spans 16 residues. CDR3 loop: CASSLLAGERTGELFF. Here the CDR3 DNA reads TGTGCCAGCAGCCTTCTAGCGGGAGAGAGGACCGGGGAGCTGTTTTTT.